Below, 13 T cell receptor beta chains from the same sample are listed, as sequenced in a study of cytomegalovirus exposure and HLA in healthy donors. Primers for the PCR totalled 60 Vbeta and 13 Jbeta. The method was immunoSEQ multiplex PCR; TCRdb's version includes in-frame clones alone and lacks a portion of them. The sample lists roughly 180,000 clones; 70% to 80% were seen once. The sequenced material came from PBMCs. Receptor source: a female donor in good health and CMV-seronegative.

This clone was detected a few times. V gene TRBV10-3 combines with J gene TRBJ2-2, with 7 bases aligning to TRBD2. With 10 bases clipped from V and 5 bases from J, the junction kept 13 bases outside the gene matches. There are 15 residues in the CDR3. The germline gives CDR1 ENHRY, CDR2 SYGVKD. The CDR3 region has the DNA TGTGCCACCGGCTCCGGGGGAGGGCGAACCGGGGAGCTGTTTTTT. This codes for CATGSGGGRTGELFF.

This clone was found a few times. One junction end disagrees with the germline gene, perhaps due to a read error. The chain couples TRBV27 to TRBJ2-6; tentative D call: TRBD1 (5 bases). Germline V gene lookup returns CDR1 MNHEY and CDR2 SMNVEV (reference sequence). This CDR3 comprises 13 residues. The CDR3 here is CASSFTGANGLTF. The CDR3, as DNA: TGTGCCAGCAGTTTCACTGGGGCCAACGGCCTGACTTTC.

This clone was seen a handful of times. The CDR3 reads CASSLINSRIGTDTQYF. For the CDR3, the DNA is TGTGCCAGCAGCTTAATAAACAGTAGGATAGGCACAGATACGCAGTATTTT. The rearrangement uses TRBV7-8 and TRBJ2-3; no definite D call. Trimming took off 2 bases at V and 1 base at J, with 16 bases between the two ends. Germline V CDR1 and CDR2: SGHVS, FQNEAQ. This CDR3 is 17 amino acids long.

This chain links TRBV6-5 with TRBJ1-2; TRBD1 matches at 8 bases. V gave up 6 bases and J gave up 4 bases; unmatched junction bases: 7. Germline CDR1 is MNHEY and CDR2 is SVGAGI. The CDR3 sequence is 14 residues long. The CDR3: CASSRLDRAYGYTF. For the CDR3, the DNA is TGTGCCAGCAGCCGACTGGACAGGGCCTATGGCTACACCTTC.

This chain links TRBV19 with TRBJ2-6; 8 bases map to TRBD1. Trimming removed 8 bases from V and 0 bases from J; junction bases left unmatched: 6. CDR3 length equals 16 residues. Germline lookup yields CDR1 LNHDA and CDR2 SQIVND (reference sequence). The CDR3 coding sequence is TGTGCCAGTCAGAGGACAGGGCGCTCTGGGGCCAACGTCCTGACTTTC. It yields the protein CASQRTGRSGANVLTF.

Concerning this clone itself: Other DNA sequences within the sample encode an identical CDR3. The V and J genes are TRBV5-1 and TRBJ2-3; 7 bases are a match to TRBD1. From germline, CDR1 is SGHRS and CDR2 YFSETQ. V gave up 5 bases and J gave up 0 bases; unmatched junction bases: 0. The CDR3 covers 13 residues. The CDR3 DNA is TGCGCCAGCAGGGGACAGAGCACAGATACGCAGTATTTT. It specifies CASRGQSTDTQYF.

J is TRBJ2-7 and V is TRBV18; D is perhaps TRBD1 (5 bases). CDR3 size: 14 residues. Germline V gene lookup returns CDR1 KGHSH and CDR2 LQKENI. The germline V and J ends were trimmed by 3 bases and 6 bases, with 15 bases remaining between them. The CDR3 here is CASSPRAERFEQYF. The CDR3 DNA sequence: TGTGCCAGCTCACCCAGGGCCGAGAGGTTCGAGCAGTACTTC.

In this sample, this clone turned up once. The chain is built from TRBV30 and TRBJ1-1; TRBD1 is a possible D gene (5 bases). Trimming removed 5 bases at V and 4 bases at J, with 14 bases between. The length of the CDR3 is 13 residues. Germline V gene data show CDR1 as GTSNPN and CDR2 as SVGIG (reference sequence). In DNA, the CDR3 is TGTGCCTGGGGTCGGGGGGGAAGCACTGAAGCTTTCTTT. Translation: CAWGRGGSTEAFF.

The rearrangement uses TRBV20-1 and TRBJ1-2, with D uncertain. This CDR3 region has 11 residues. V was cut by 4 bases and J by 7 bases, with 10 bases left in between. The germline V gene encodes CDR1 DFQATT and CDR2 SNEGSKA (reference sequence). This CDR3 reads CSAKSGIGYTF. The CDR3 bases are TGCAGTGCTAAATCCGGGATTGGCTACACCTTC.

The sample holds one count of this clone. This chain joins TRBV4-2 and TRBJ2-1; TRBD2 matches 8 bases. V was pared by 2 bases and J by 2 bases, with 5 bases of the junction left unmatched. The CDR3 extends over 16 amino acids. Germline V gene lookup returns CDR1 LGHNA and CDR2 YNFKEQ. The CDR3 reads CASSQNSGEAYNEQFF. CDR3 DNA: TGTGCCAGCAGCCAAAATAGCGGGGAAGCCTACAATGAGCAGTTCTTC.

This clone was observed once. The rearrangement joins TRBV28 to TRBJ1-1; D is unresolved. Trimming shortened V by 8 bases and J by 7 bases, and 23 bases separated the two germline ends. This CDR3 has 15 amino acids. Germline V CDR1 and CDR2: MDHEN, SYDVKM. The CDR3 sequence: CASDRGPRTSIEAFF. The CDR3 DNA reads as TGTGCCAGCGACCGCGGTCCCAGGACTTCCATTGAAGCTTTCTTT. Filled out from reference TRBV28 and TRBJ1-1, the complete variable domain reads DVKVTQSSRYLVKRTGEKVFLECVQDMDHENMFWYRQDPGLGLRLIYFSYDVKMKEKGDIPEGYSVSREKKERFSLILESASTNQTSMYLCASDRGPRTSIEAFFGQGTRLTVV.

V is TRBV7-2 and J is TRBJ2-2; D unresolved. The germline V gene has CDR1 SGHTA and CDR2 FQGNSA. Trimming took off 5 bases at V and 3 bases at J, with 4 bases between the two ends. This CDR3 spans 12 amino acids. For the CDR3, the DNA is TGTGCCAGCAGCCCTTACACCGGGGAGCTGTTTTTT. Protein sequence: CASSPYTGELFF.

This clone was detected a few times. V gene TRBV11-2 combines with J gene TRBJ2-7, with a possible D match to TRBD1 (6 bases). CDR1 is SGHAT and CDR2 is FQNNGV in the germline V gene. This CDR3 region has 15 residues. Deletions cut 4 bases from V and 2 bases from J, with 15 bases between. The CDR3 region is CASSSALQGTYEQYF. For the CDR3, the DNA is TGTGCCAGCAGCTCGGCTTTACAGGGTACCTACGAGCAGTACTTC.